This entry describes one TCR beta chain. This clone may be a read error of a much larger clone one base away. Uncontrolled infection, other autoimmune disease, pregnancy or lactation barred patients from enrollment. This sample stems from a study of T cells in Graves' hyperthyroidism and ophthalmopathy. RNA transcripts provided the source from which TCR beta CDR3 regions were amplified. Carried out on the TCR CDR3, a first-round RT-PCR used the HTBI primer set. TCRdb fed the multiplex PCR reads into MiXCR, producing one record per CDR3 protein. The data hold about 380,000 distinct CDR3 sequences, with about 14% observed a single time. The germline V gene has CDR1 DFQATT and CDR2 SNEGSKA (reference sequence). The CDR3 runs to 15 residues.

Sequenced material: blood. This sequence was found in a man aged 25 to 45 with Graves' hyperthyroidism that later progressed to Graves' ophthalmopathy. The rearrangement joins TRBV20-1 to TRBJ2-1; D gene unclear. CDR3 protein: CSARDRVGSYNEQSF. The CDR3 nucleotides are TGCAGTGCTAGAGATAGGGTGGGCTCCTACAATGAGCAGTCCTTC.